Sequencing of this T cell receptor beta chain was carried out in a study of metastatic and nonmetastatic thyroid tumors. In the study overall: Repertoires from malignant and benign thyroid patients were compared across blood and tumor or nodule tissue.

The V end lost 0 bases, the J end lost 6 bases, and 17 bases lay between the germline ends. The CDR3 extends over 17 amino acids. The germline V gene has CDR1 ENHRY and CDR2 SYGVKD. Study results and limitations: As reported, TCR beta diversity in blood and tumor was significantly higher in malignant thyroid tumors than in benign nodules.

In its sample, this clone was seen many times. Its antigen is not known. This sample includes further DNA sequences coding for the same CDR3. None of the patients had undergone any treatment ahead of thyroid surgery. Original processing methods: A classifier of distant metastasis in papillary thyroid cancer was built from CDR3 differences (across clinicopathological groups). Through MiXCR, TCRdb re-clonotyped the PCR reads. The V and J calls come from TCRdb's annotation, not from the publication. The data contain tens of thousands of clones, about a sixth of them singletons. The J gene is TRBJ2-2, the V gene TRBV10-3; tentative D call: TRBD1 (5 bases). The specimen sequenced was tumor tissue. This clonotype originated in a female donor with papillary thyroid cancer or a benign thyroid nodule (not recorded which). Some clones in this sample may be carry-over from other donors' samples. CDR3 region: CAISESGTGINAGELFF. The DNA for the CDR3 is TGTGCCATCAGTGAGTCTGGTACAGGAATTAACGCCGGGGAGCTGTTTTTT.